This T cell receptor (beta chain) derives from a study of blood T cell repertoires in COVID-19. About the study: Donors in the United States, Italy and Spain gave samples during acute or convalescent COVID-19. T cells, B-cell-depleted T cells, or PBMCs supplied cDNA or gDNA.

In the original processing: The authors estimated nucleated cell counts from reference gene primer amplification. The protocol was immunoSEQ multiplex PCR, while the TCRdb copy is restricted to in-frame clones and leaves out a portion. V and J calls and clone size are given by that table; D and trimming were obtained from the DNA. There are some 140,000 clones in the sample; about 80% occur only once, and roughly 3.5% lies in the top ten. This receptor was identified in a man in his 60s with acute or convalescent COVID-19. The source material was peripheral blood.

CDR3 sequence reads: CASSQIAGKNTGELFF. The CDR3 nucleotides are TGTGCCAGCAGCCAAATAGCGGGAAAAAACACCGGGGAGCTGTTTTTT. The chain is built from TRBV3-1 (or the pseudogene TRBV3-2) and TRBJ2-2; the match to TRBD2 covers 8 bases. This CDR3 has 16 amino acids. Germline V gene lookup returns CDR1 LGHDT and CDR2 YNNKEL (reference sequence). With V trimmed by 2 bases and J by 2 bases, 4 bases remained unmatched.